A selection of T cell receptor beta chains follows, all from one sample in a study of PD-1 blockade in mismatch repair-deficient tumors. The table came from immunoSEQ multiplex PCR; TCRdb's copy has only in-frame clones and leaves some out. The sample yields tens of thousands of clones, 83% seen once. This sample comprised peripheral blood, obtained 12 weeks after starting pembrolizumab. Receptors were obtained from an adult with mismatch repair-deficient cancer. Each CDR3 is given with its conserved first and last residue. The order of the fields is V gene, J gene, clone size, D gene, CDR3 protein, CDR3 DNA. A D gene is named only where the DNA matches it firmly. Rows give clone size only sometimes, using once, few, many, or a class for an expanded clone.

TRBV5-6	TRBJ2-5	NA	TRBD1	CASSSLEYTTGGGRETQYF	TGTGCCAGCAGCTCCCTCGAATATACGACAGGGGGCGGTCGGGAGACCCAGTACTTC
TRBV5-1	TRBJ2-1	NA	NA	CASRGGAESYNEQFF	TGCGCCAGCAGGGGCGGGGCCGAGTCCTACAATGAGCAGTTCTTC
TRBV5-1	TRBJ2-7	NA	TRBD1	CASGTGSYEQYF	TGCGCCAGCGGGACAGGCTCCTACGAGCAGTACTTC
TRBV7-9	TRBJ2-1	NA	NA	CASSLEGTEQFF	TGTGCCAGCAGCTTAGAGGGGACGGAGCAGTTCTTC
TRBV5-1	TRBJ2-3	NA	NA	CASSFGGTQYF	TGCGCCAGCAGCTTTGGCGGTACGCAGTATTTT
TRBV7-9	TRBJ2-5	NA	TRBD2	CASSPPGLAEETQYF	TGTGCCAGCAGCCCCCCCGGACTAGCTGAGGAGACCCAGTACTTC
TRBV4-1	TRBJ2-5	NA	NA	CASSQAGFQETQYF	TGCGCCAGCAGCCAAGCAGGGTTTCAAGAGACCCAGTACTTC
TRBV19	TRBJ1-5	few	TRBD1	CASSFRQGVNQPQHF	TGTGCCAGTAGTTTTCGACAGGGGGTTAATCAGCCCCAGCATTTT
TRBV6-4	TRBJ2-7	NA	TRBD2	CASSETSDHYEQYF	TGTGCCAGCAGTGAAACTAGCGACCACTACGAGCAGTACTTC
TRBV30	TRBJ2-7	NA	NA	CAWSVGWDYEQYF	TGTGCCTGGAGTGTAGGGTGGGACTACGAGCAGTACTTC
TRBV6-5	TRBJ2-7	NA	TRBD1	CASSSSITGDWYEQYF	TGTGCCAGCAGTTCTAGCATAACAGGGGATTGGTACGAGCAGTACTTC
TRBV28	TRBJ2-7	NA	TRBD2	CASRLGTSGVYEQYF	TGTGCCAGCAGGCTCGGGACTAGCGGAGTCTACGAGCAGTACTTC
TRBV9	TRBJ1-2	once	NA	CASRSNRGYTF	TGTGCCAGCAGATCAAATCGGGGCTACACCTTC
TRBV4-2	TRBJ1-3	NA	NA	CASSRIPQGAGNTIYF	TGTGCCAGCAGCCGCATCCCCCAGGGAGCTGGAAACACCATATATTTT
TRBV25-1	TRBJ2-2	few	TRBD1	CASSGTGDTGELFF	TGTGCCAGCAGTGGGACAGGGGACACCGGGGAGCTGTTTTTT
TRBV11-3	TRBJ1-4	NA	NA	CASSLDPAGPDEKLFF	TGTGCCAGCAGCTTAGATCCTGCAGGGCCAGATGAAAAACTGTTTTTT
TRBV4-1	TRBJ2-3	NA	NA	CASSQDMGASGLTDTQYF	TGCGCCAGCAGCCAAGATATGGGGGCTAGCGGCCTCACAGATACGCAGTATTTT
TRBV6-1	TRBJ2-6	NA	NA	CASRHRVPGANVLTF	TGTGCCAGCAGACACAGGGTACCGGGGGCCAACGTCCTGACTTTC
TRBV4-2	TRBJ2-1	NA	NA	CASSPSDYNEQFF	TGTGCCAGCAGCCCCAGCGACTACAATGAGCAGTTCTTC
TRBV6-6	TRBJ2-2	NA	TRBD2	CASQAGVDTGELFF	TGTGCCAGTCAAGCGGGAGTTGACACCGGGGAGCTGTTTTTT
TRBV4-1	TRBJ2-7	NA	TRBD2	CASSHSAGGDYEQYF	TGCGCCAGCAGTCACTCTGCCGGGGGGGACTACGAGCAGTACTTC
TRBV6-1	TRBJ1-5	once	TRBD1	CASSEAMGQGVQPQHF	TGTGCCAGCAGTGAAGCAATGGGACAGGGTGTCCAGCCCCAGCATTTT
TRBV30	TRBJ1-5	NA	NA	CAWSYRERKPQHF	TGTGCCTGGAGTTACAGGGAAAGGAAGCCCCAGCATTTT